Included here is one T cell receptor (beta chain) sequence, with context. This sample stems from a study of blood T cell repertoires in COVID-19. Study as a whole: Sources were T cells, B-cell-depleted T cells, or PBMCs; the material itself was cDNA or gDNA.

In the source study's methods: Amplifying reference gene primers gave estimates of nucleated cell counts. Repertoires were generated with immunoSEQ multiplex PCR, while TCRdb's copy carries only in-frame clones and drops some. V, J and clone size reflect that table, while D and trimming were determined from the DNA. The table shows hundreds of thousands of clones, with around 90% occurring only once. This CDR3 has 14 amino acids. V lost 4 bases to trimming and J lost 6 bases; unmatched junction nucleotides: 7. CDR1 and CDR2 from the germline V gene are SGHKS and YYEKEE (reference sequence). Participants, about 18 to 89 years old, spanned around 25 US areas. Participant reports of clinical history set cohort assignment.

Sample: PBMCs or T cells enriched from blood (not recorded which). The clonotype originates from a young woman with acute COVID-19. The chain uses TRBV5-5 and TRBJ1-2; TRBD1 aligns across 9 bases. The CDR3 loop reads CASSQTGTGNGYTF. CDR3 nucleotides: TGTGCCAGCAGCCAGACCGGGACAGGGAATGGCTACACCTTC.